This T cell receptor (beta chain) emerged from a study of persistence of HIV-infected CD4 T cells. This was the immunoSEQ version 4 assay in survey mode. Some clones are missing from TCRdb's copy, which holds only in-frame ones; the method was immunoSEQ multiplex PCR. This table has tens of thousands of clones, around 89% appearing once. Regarding the study as a whole: CMV- and Gag-responding cells had lower TCRbeta richness than CD3/CD28-responding cells.

As concerns this clone: Its antigen is still unknown.

Cells were stimulated nonspecifically with anti-CD3/anti-CD28 magnetic beads. Sorting of responding CD4+ T cells relied on upregulated CD40 ligand together with CD69. This material consisted of CD4+ T cells sorted from PBMCs after approximately 19-hour stimulation, taken from a patient who received antiretroviral therapy. The receptor was derived from an adult woman with HIV who was CMV-seropositive.

The CDR3 here is CASTFGRWPDSPLHF. In nucleotides, the CDR3 is TGTGCCAGTACCTTTGGACGCTGGCCCGATTCACCCCTCCACTTT. The chain is built from TRBV19 and TRBJ1-6; D gene unclear. The CDR3 is 15 residues long. CDR1 and CDR2 (germline): LNHDA, SQIVND (reference sequence). The germline V and J ends were trimmed by 7 bases and 8 bases, with 18 bases remaining between them.